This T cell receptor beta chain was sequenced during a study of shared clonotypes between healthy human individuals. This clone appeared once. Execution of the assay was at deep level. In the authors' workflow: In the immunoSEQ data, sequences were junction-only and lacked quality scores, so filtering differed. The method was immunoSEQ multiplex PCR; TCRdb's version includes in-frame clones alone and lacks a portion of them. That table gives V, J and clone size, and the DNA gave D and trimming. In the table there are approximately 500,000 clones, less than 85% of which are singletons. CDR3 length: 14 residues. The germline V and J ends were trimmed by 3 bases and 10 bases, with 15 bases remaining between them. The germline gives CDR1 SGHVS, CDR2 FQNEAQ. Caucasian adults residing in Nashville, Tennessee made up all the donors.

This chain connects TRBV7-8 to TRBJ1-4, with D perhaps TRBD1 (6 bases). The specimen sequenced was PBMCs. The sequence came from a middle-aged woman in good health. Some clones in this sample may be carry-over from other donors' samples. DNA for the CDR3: TGTGCCAGCAGCTTTCTCCGACAGACAGGAAAACTGTTTTTT. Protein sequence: CASSFLRQTGKLFF.